This T cell receptor beta chain is from a study of identical twins. This clonotype has a handful of counts. Each cDNA held unique molecular identifiers, and template switching gave it a universal primer site. MiXCR was run by TCRdb on the 5' RACE reads, yielding one entry per CDR3 protein. The top ten clones hold about 0.3% of a sample with 1.5 million to 2 million distinct CDR3 sequences, 32% of them seen once. The trim removed 5 bases at V and 3 bases at J, leaving 8 bases unmatched. The CDR3 spans 15 residues. Per the germline V gene, CDR1 is WSHSY and CDR2 is SAAADI. The sequenced material came from cord blood. The rearrangement uses TRBV10-2 and TRBJ1-1; 8 nucleotides match TRBD1. The TCR sequence derives from a newborn girl in good health. The CDR3 here is CASSSRTGRDTEAFF. In DNA form, the CDR3 reads TGCGCCAGCAGTTCCCGGACAGGGAGGGACACTGAAGCTTTCTTT.